The 5 T cell receptor beta chains given below trace back to one sample, sequenced in a study of blood T cell repertoires in COVID-19. TCRdb's copy holds only in-frame clones and misses some; the assay was immunoSEQ multiplex PCR. This table has about 30,000 clones, approximately 92% appearing once. The sample taken for sequencing was peripheral blood. All receptors derive from an elderly man with acute or convalescent COVID-19.

The chain links TRBV27 to TRBJ1-5; 8 nucleotides agree with TRBD1. CDR3 length: 15 amino acids. Germline-derived CDR1 and CDR2 are MNHEY and SMNVEV (reference sequence). V gave up 6 bases and J gave up 5 bases; unmatched junction bases: 9. The CDR3 sequence: CASSKGRGRDQPQHF. CDR3 DNA sequence: TGTGCCAGCAGCAAAGGCAGGGGGCGAGATCAGCCCCAGCATTTT.

The chain has TRBV19 and TRBJ1-6; D gene unclear. V was pared by 1 base and J by 8 bases, with 6 bases between. Germline CDR1 is LNHDA and CDR2 is SQIVND (reference sequence). CDR3 size: 13 residues. The CDR3 DNA is TGTGCCAGTAGTATAGGAACAGATTCACCCCTCCACTTT. Protein product: CASSIGTDSPLHF.

V gene TRBV3-1 (or the pseudogene TRBV3-2) combines with J gene TRBJ1-1; D might be TRBD1 (6 bases). The CDR3 has 14 residues. CDR1 is LGHDT, CDR2 YNNKEL, per germline (reference sequence). V was trimmed by 4 bases and J by 6 bases, leaving 15 bases between them. The CDR3 loop is CASSRTDTDSEAFF. The CDR3 DNA reads as TGTGCCAGCAGCCGGACAGATACCGACTCTGAAGCTTTCTTT.

This chain connects TRBV27 to TRBJ1-1; D perhaps matches TRBD1 (5 bases). Germline CDR1 MNHEY, CDR2 SMNVEV (reference sequence). The CDR3 has 13 residues. Between the trimmed V and J ends, which lost 3 bases and 1 base, there was a span of 6 bases. The CDR3 loop is CASSFTGNTEAFF. The CDR3 bases are TGTGCCAGCAGTTTTACAGGGAACACTGAAGCTTTCTTT.

The chain carries TRBV7-8 and TRBJ2-3, with 11 positions matching TRBD2. This CDR3 has 16 amino acids. Germline loops: CDR1 SGHVS, CDR2 FQNEAQ. Trimming took 5 bases from V and 1 from J; bases not matched to a gene: 5. The CDR3 reads CASSTGLADRTDTQYF. In DNA, the CDR3 is TGTGCCAGCAGCACGGGACTAGCGGACCGCACAGATACGCAGTATTTT.